This entry describes one T cell receptor (beta chain). Seattle's enrolled individuals joined amid active infection and were then monitored longitudinally. TCRdb keeps only in-frame clones here, not all; method: immunoSEQ multiplex PCR. The data hold around 76,000 clones, with 83% observed a single time. The sample originates from a study of blood T cell repertoires in COVID-19. Study as a whole: Sample material is recorded as cDNA or gDNA derived from T cells, B-cell-depleted T cells, or PBMCs.

Trimming took off 5 bases at V and 1 base at J, with 17 bases between the two ends. Germline V CDR1 and CDR2: KGHSH, LQKENI. The CDR3 is 16 residues long. This TCR came from a man aged 25-45 years with COVID-19, enrolled during active disease. Sample: peripheral blood. The chain couples TRBV18 to TRBJ1-1, with a weak D call TRBD1 (5 bases). The CDR3 loop reads CASSKRGRNKNTEAFF. The DNA for the CDR3 is TGTGCCAGCTCAAAGCGGGGGAGGAACAAGAACACTGAAGCTTTCTTT.